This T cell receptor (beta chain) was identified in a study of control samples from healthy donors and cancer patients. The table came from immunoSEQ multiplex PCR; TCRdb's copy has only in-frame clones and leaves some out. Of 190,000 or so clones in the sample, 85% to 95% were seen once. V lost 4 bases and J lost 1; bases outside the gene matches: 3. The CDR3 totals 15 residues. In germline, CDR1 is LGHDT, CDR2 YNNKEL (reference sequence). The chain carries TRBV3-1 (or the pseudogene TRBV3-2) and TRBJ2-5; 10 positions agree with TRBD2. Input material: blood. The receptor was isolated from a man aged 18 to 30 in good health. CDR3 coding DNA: TGTGCCAGCAGCCTAGCGGGGGGTTCCCAAGAGACCCAGTACTTC. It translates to CASSLAGGSQETQYF.